The clone carrying this T cell receptor (beta chain) showed up many times. Its matching antigen is unknown. TCRdb called the 5' RACE reads again in MiXCR, with one record for every CDR3 protein. Found here are 55,000 to 75,000 distinct CDR3 sequences, 9% to 10% of them singletons; the top ten hold roughly 16%. This sample was included in a study of early T cells in non-severe SARS-CoV-2 infection. Turning to the study itself: The chains were unpaired, and the sequenced material was bulk RNA from unsorted whole blood.

General study results and limits: VDJdb-based matching was biased toward anti-spike CD8 responses and missed private and CD4 specificities.

The CDR3 is 12 residues long. The germline V and J ends were trimmed by 7 bases and 3 bases, with 7 bases remaining between them. The chain uses TRBV12-3 or TRBV12-4 and TRBJ1-3, with D hard to call. The source is an adult who was a healthcare worker with PCR-confirmed SARS-CoV-2 infection or an uninfected control (not recorded which). Here the sequenced sample was whole blood, taken at baseline. The CDR3 is CASKGGGNTIYF. CDR3 nucleotide sequence: TGTGCCAGCAAAGGCGGTGGAAACACCATATATTTT.